This paragraph covers one T cell receptor (beta chain) sequence. Its antigen is still unknown. Trimming took off 0 bases at V and 1 base at J, with 9 bases between the two ends. This CDR3 comprises 15 residues. Germline-derived CDR1 and CDR2 are LGHNT and FRNRAP. Time point given: blood 4 weeks post-SBRT, at nephrectomy. Treatment in this sample: 15 Gy SBRT to primary tumor, nephrectomy 4 weeks later. Nephrectomy followed 15 Gy stereotactic body radiation by 4 weeks. Radiation-treated patients gave blood at baseline, week 2 and week 4. This record comes from a study of radiation and T cells in renal cell carcinoma. Study conclusions and caveats: From baseline, blood top tumor clonotypes peaked at 2 weeks post-radiation.

Profiled with immunoSEQ multiplex PCR; TCRdb holds only in-frame clones, not every one. Here the sample spans 150,000 to 200,000 clones, roughly 90% being singletons. The source is a woman aged 50 to 60 with renal cell carcinoma. The specimen comprised blood, sampled from a patient whose treatment included radiotherapy and nephrectomy. This sequence joins TRBV12-5 and TRBJ1-1; D unresolved. The CDR3 DNA is TGTGCTAGTGGTTTGGTACCGAACCGGAACACTGAAGCTTTCTTT. It yields the protein CASGLVPNRNTEAFF.